This T cell receptor (beta chain) comes out of a study of blood T cell repertoires in COVID-19. For the study at large: Some COVID-19 samples were acute and others convalescent; all came from the United States, Italy and Spain. T cells, B-cell-depleted T cells, or PBMCs provided the cDNA or gDNA that served as material.

As processed by the authors: Amplification from reference gene primers served as the basis for estimated nucleated cell counts. The table came from immunoSEQ multiplex PCR; TCRdb's copy has only in-frame clones and leaves some out. The V and J calls and clone size come from that table; D and trimming were worked out from the DNA. The sample consists of 150,000 to 200,000 clones, around 85% of them appearing once. CDR1 and CDR2 from the germline V gene are SGHRS and YFSETQ. The CDR3 consists of 15 residues. The V end was cut by 4 bases, the J end by 5 bases, with 18 bases between. The chain combines TRBV5-1 with TRBJ2-5; a possible D gene is TRBD1 (7 bases). Source material: peripheral blood. The sequence derives from a human donor with acute or convalescent COVID-19. The donor label of this sample is uncertain. The CDR3 sequence is CASSARQGGGETQYF. The CDR3 region has the DNA TGCGCCAGCAGCGCTCGACAGGGAGGCGGGGAGACCCAGTACTTC.